A selection of T cell receptor beta chains follows, all from one sample in a study of Ad26.COV2.S vaccination and SARS-CoV-2 variants. Measured with immunoSEQ multiplex PCR; TCRdb has only the in-frame clones, and not every one. The sample shows about 430,000 clones, about nine tenths of them seen only once. The sequencing used peripheral blood, collected in a trial of Ad26.COV2.S vaccine versus placebo. The receptor source for this set is a person between 18 and 59 years old who received the Ad26.COV2.S COVID-19 vaccine or a placebo. Each CDR3 is given without its conserved first and last residue.

V	J	CDR3
TRBV7-8	TRBJ2-7	ASSFDRDSYEQY
TRBV27	TRBJ2-7	ASSPGWAYEQY
TRBV27	TRBJ2-3	ASSPRTGRDTQY
TRBV19	TRBJ1-4	ASCMWVGEKLF
TRBV20-1	TRBJ2-1	SASVGEQF
TRBV7-2	TRBJ2-5	ASSRWAGAQETQY
TRBV6-5	TRBJ1-1	ASSYGRGQAEAF
TRBV6-1	TRBJ2-7	ASSATRGLARSREQY
TRBV6-1	TRBJ1-2	ASSEALQGLLYGYT
TRBV21-1	TRBJ2-7	ASRGGCEQY
TRBV6-2/TRBV6-3	TRBJ1-5	ASSYTRSNQPQH